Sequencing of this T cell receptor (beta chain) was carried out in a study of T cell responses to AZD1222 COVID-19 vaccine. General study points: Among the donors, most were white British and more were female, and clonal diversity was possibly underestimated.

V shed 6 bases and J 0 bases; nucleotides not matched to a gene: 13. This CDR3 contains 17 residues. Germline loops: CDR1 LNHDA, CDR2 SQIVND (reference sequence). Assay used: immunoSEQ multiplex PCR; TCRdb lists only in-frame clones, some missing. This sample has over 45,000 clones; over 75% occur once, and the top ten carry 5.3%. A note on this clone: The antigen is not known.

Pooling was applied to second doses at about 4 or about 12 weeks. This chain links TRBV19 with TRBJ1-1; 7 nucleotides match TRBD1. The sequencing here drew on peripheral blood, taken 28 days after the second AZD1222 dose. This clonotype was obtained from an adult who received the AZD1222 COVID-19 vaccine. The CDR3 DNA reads TGTGCCAGTAGCCCAGGGGGGGGCCCACTTCTGAACACTGAAGCTTTCTTT. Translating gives CASSPGGGPLLNTEAFF.